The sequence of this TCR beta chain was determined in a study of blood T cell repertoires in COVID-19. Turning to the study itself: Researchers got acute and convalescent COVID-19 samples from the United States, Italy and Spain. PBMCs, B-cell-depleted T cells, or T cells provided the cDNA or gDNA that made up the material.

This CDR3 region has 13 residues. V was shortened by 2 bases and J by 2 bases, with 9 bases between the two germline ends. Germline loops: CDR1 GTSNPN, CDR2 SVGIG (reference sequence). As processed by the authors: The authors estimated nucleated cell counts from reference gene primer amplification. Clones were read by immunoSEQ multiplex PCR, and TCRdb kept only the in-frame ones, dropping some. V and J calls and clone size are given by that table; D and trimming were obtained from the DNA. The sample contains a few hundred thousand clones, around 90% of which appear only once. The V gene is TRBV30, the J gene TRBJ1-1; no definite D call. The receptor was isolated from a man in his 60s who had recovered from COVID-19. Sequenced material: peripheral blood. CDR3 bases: TGTGCCTGGAGTACCCAGGTTAACACTGAAGCTTTCTTT. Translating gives CAWSTQVNTEAFF.